What follows is one T cell receptor (beta chain) and its context. Its antigen is still unknown. The source of the sample is a study of Graves' ophthalmopathy and Graves' hyperthyroidism. CDR1 and CDR2 from the germline V gene are MDHEN and SYDVKM. The germline V and J ends were trimmed by 2 bases and 3 bases, with 2 bases remaining between them. This CDR3 has 12 residues. Whole-study results and caveats: Sensitivity of around 67% and specificity of approximately 73% were achieved by the model that predicted ophthalmopathy progression.

RNA served as the template for amplifying TCR beta CDR3 regions. The library came from an HTBI-primed first-round RT-PCR and a second-round multiplex PCR. TCRdb re-called the multiplex PCR reads through MiXCR, storing one row per CDR3 protein. The sample carries over a million distinct CDR3 sequences, about two fifths recorded once. The sample consisted of peripheral blood or thyroid tissue (not recorded which). The chain recombines TRBV28 with TRBJ1-3; no clear D gene. The clonotype was recovered from an adult man with Graves' hyperthyroidism. The CDR3 sequence: CASSLNGNTIYF. The CDR3 coding sequence is TGTGCCAGCAGTTTAAATGGAAACACCATATATTTT.